The 17 T cell receptor beta chains reported below all come from one sample, sequenced in a study of blood T cell repertoires in COVID-19. Repertoires were generated with immunoSEQ multiplex PCR, while TCRdb's copy carries only in-frame clones and drops some. The top ten clones hold over 10% of a sample with a few hundred thousand clones, 65% to 85% of them seen once. Sequenced: peripheral blood. Source of these receptors: a human donor in a cohort sampled during active COVID-19.

V is TRBV28 and J is TRBJ2-3; 8 bases match TRBD1. V lost 7 bases to trimming and J lost 14 bases; unmatched junction nucleotides: 14. The CDR3 extends over 13 amino acids. Germline V gene data show CDR1 as MDHEN and CDR2 as SYDVKM. CDR3 amino acids: CASTNRGAPSRYF. Here the CDR3 DNA reads TGTGCCAGCACCAACAGGGGGGCCCCCTCAAGGTATTTT. The full variable domain, completed using reference TRBV28 and TRBJ2-3, is DVKVTQSSRYLVKRTGEKVFLECVQDMDHENMFWYRQDPGLGLRLIYFSYDVKMKEKGDIPEGYSVSREKKERFSLILESASTNQTSMYLCASTNRGAPSRYFGPGTRLTVL.

The gene calls are TRBV7-2 and TRBJ1-2; 10 nucleotides agree with TRBD1. Germline V gene data show CDR1 as SGHTA and CDR2 as FQGNSA. With V trimmed by 4 bases and J by 5 bases, 4 bases remained unmatched. CDR3 length equals 14 residues. The CDR3 coding sequence is TGTGCCAGCAGCTCCTGGACAGGGGGATATGGCTACACCTTC. Translation gives CASSSWTGGYGYTF.

This clone was observed a handful of times. The gene calls are TRBV13 and TRBJ2-3; the D gene is possibly TRBD2 (6 bases). The germline V and J ends were trimmed by 2 bases and 0 bases, with 15 bases remaining between them. In germline, CDR1 is PRHDT, CDR2 FYEKMQ (reference sequence). The CDR3 contains 17 residues. DNA for the CDR3: TGTGCCAGCAGCTTACGGTTTGGCGGGGCCAGCACAGATACGCAGTATTTT. It codes for CASSLRFGGASTDTQYF.

The V gene is TRBV28, the J gene TRBJ2-3; D remains unclear. Germline CDR1 and CDR2: MDHEN and SYDVKM. V was trimmed by 7 bases and J by 2 bases, leaving 13 bases between them. The CDR3 has 14 amino acids. The chain's CDR3 is CASTPPELTDTQYF. CDR3 in DNA: TGTGCCAGCACCCCACCCGAGCTCACAGATACGCAGTATTTT. Filled out from reference TRBV28 and TRBJ2-3, the complete variable domain reads DVKVTQSSRYLVKRTGEKVFLECVQDMDHENMFWYRQDPGLGLRLIYFSYDVKMKEKGDIPEGYSVSREKKERFSLILESASTNQTSMYLCASTPPELTDTQYFGPGTRLTVL.

This chain's CDR3 is CAISEGTNQPQHF. CDR3 nucleotides: TGTGCCATCAGTGAGGGCACCAATCAGCCCCAGCATTTT. The chain recombines TRBV10-3 with TRBJ1-5, with D uncertain. Looked up from germline, CDR1 is ENHRY and CDR2 is SYGVKD. Trimming took off 2 bases at V and 3 bases at J, with 5 bases between the two ends. This CDR3 has 13 residues.

This chain joins TRBV2 and TRBJ2-1; 9 bases are shared with TRBD1. Looked up from germline, CDR1 is SNHLY and CDR2 is FYNNEI. The CDR3 spans 16 residues. Trimming cost V 6 bases and J 0 bases; bases outside gene matches: 6. CDR3 amino acids: CASRGTGSLSYNEQFF. For the CDR3, the DNA is TGTGCCAGCAGGGGGACAGGGTCCCTCTCCTACAATGAGCAGTTCTTC.

J is TRBJ1-1 and V is TRBV28; 7 bases map to TRBD1. This CDR3 contains 15 residues. Germline CDR1 and CDR2: MDHEN and SYDVKM. V shed 3 bases and J 3 bases; nucleotides not matched to a gene: 7. In DNA form, the CDR3 reads TGTGCCAGCAGTTTGACAGGGAAACGGGACACTGAAGCTTTCTTT. Its protein is CASSLTGKRDTEAFF.

J is TRBJ2-2 and V is TRBV11-3, with D unresolved. The V gene lost 3 bases and the J gene lost 0 bases, with 5 bases spanning the gap. The CDR3 is 14 amino acids. Germline assignment: CDR1 SGHNT and CDR2 YENEEA. CDR3 nucleotides: TGTGCCAGCAGCTTGAGAGCGAACACCGGGGAGCTGTTTTTT. The encoded protein is CASSLRANTGELFF.

The rearrangement links TRBV3-1 (or the pseudogene TRBV3-2) to TRBJ2-5; D might be TRBD1 (6 bases). Trimming stripped 3 bases from V and 1 base from J, with 15 bases between. The CDR3 contains 16 residues. The germline CDR1 and CDR2 sequences are LGHDT and YNNKEL (reference sequence). This CDR3 is CASSHRGQRLQETQYF. Here the CDR3 DNA reads TGTGCCAGCAGCCACCGAGGACAGAGGCTCCAAGAGACCCAGTACTTC.

This clone was counted many times. The CDR3 DNA reads TGTGCCAGCAGTCCCCTCGGTGTAAACACCGGGGAGCTGTTTTTT. Protein product: CASSPLGVNTGELFF. The chain links TRBV28 to TRBJ2-2; D not certain. The CDR3 is made up of 15 amino acids. V was trimmed by 5 bases and J by 2 bases, leaving 12 bases between them. Germline CDR1 is MDHEN and CDR2 is SYDVKM.

The chain recombines TRBV2 with TRBJ1-2; no clear D gene. Germline-derived CDR1 and CDR2 are SNHLY and FYNNEI. V was cut by 4 bases and J by 0 bases, with 9 bases left in between. The CDR3 has 14 residues. The CDR3: CASSVNRANYGYTF. CDR3 DNA: TGTGCCAGCAGTGTTAACAGAGCTAACTATGGCTACACCTTC.

The V call is TRBV7-2, the J call TRBJ2-7; 9 bases match TRBD1. The CDR3 spans 14 residues. Looked up from germline, CDR1 is SGHTA and CDR2 is FQGNSA. The trim removed 5 bases at V and 4 bases at J, leaving 6 bases unmatched. The CDR3 here is CASSPTTGGYEQYF. As DNA, the CDR3 is TGTGCCAGCAGCCCAACGACAGGGGGGTACGAGCAGTACTTC.

This chain links TRBV27 with TRBJ2-1; 7 bases map to TRBD1. The V and J ends lost 3 bases and 6 bases, in that order; junction bases with no gene match: 8. The CDR3 extends over 15 amino acids. Germline-derived CDR1 and CDR2 are MNHEY and SMNVEV (reference sequence). The CDR3 DNA sequence: TGTGCCAGCAGTTTGGCCTCGGGACAGACCAATGAGCAGTTCTTC. Residues: CASSLASGQTNEQFF.

J is TRBJ1-2 and V is TRBV7-2; TRBD1 matches at 9 bases. CDR1 and CDR2 from the germline V gene are SGHTA and FQGNSA. Trimming at V came to 6 bases and at J to 5 bases, leaving 10 bases not matched to a gene. The CDR3 sequence is 15 residues long. In nucleotides, the CDR3 is TGTGCCAGCAGTTTTCCGGGACAGGGATCGTATGGCTACACCTTC. This codes for CASSFPGQGSYGYTF.

This clone was picked up a small number of times. This chain links TRBV24-1 with TRBJ1-5; a weak D match, TRBD1 (6 bases). In germline, CDR1 is KGHDR, CDR2 SFDVKD. Trimming removed 2 bases from V and 3 bases from J, with 13 bases in between. The CDR3 is made up of 16 amino acids. CDR3 sequence: CATSDSRGGLNQPQHF. CDR3 in DNA: TGTGCCACCAGTGATTCCCGGGGGGGGCTCAATCAGCCCCAGCATTTT.

V gene TRBV7-2 combines with J gene TRBJ2-1, with TRBD2 matching 10 bases. This CDR3 spans 16 amino acids. Germline assignment: CDR1 SGHTA and CDR2 FQGNSA. Trimming took 5 bases from V and 3 from J; bases not matched to a gene: 7. The chain's CDR3 is CASSLPGTSDYNEQFF. The CDR3 DNA sequence: TGTGCCAGCAGCCTGCCGGGGACTAGCGACTACAATGAGCAGTTCTTC.

This clone was seen a few times. The chain links TRBV9 to TRBJ2-2; D is unclear. The CDR3 is 12 amino acids. Trimming pared 4 bases from V and 5 bases from J, leaving 6 bases between. CDR1 SGDLS and CDR2 YYNGEE come from the germline V gene. The CDR3 DNA sequence: TGTGCCAGCAGCATATCGACCGGGGAGCTGTTTTTT. It specifies CASSISTGELFF.